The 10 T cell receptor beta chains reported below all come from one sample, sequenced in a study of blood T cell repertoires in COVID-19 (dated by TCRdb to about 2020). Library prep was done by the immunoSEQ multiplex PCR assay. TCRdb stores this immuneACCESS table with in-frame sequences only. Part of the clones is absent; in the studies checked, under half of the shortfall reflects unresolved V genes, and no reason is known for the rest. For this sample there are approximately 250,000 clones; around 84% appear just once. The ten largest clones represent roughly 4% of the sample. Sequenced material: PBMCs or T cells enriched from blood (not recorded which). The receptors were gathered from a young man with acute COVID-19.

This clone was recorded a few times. The CDR3 DNA follows: TGTGCCAGCAGTGAAATGGGACTCCAAGAGACCCAGTACTTC. Amino acids: CASSEMGLQETQYF. The V call is TRBV2, the J call TRBJ2-5; tentatively, D is TRBD2 (6 bases). This CDR3 has 14 residues. The V and J ends lost 2 bases and 1 base respectively, with 8 bases between them. CDR1 and CDR2 (germline): SNHLY, FYNNEI.

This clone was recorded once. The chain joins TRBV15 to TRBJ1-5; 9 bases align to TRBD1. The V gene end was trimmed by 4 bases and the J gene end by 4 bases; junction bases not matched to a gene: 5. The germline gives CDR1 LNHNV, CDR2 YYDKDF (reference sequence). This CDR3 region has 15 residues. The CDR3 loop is CATSTPGTGNQPQHF. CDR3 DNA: TGTGCCACCAGCACCCCCGGGACAGGGAATCAGCCCCAGCATTTT. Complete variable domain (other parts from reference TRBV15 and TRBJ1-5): DAMVIQNPRYQVTQFGKPVTLSCSQTLNHNVMYWYQQKSSQAPKLLFHYYDKDFNNEADTPDNFQSRRPNTSFCFLDIRSPGLGDTAMYLCATSTPGTGNQPQHFGDGTRLSIL.

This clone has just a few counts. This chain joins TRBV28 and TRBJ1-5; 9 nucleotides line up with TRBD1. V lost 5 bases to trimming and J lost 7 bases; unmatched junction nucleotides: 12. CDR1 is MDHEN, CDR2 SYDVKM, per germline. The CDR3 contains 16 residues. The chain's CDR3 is CASSPNRQGVRQPQHF. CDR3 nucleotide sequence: TGTGCCAGCAGTCCGAACCGACAGGGGGTTCGCCAGCCCCAGCATTTT.

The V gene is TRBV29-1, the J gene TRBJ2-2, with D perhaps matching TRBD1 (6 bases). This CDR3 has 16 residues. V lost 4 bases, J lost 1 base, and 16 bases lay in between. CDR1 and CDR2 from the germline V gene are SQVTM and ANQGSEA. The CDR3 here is CSVVGHDRKNTGELFF. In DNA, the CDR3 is TGCAGCGTTGTAGGTCATGACAGGAAGAACACCGGGGAGCTGTTTTTT.

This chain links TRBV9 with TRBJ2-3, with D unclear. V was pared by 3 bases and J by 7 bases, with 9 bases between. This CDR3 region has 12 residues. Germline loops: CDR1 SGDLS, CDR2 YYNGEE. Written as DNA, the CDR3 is TGTGCCAGCAGCGGAGTCTTGAATACGCAGTATTTT. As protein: CASSGVLNTQYF.

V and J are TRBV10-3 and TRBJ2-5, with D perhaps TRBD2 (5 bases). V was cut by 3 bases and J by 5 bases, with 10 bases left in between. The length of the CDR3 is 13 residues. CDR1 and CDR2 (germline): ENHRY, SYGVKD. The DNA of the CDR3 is TGTGCCATCAGTGACGGCGGCGGGGAGACCCAGTACTTC. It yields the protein CAISDGGGETQYF.

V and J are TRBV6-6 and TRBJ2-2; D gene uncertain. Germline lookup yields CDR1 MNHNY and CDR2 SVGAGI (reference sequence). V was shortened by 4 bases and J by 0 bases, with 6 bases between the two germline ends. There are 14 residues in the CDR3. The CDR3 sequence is CASSLAANTGELFF. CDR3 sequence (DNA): TGTGCCAGCAGTTTGGCGGCGAACACCGGGGAGCTGTTTTTT.

The chain's CDR3 is CASCRDTGELFF. The DNA for the CDR3 is TGTGCTAGTTGTCGGGACACCGGGGAGCTGTTTTTT. This chain joins TRBV12-5 and TRBJ2-2; D remains unclear. The ends were cut back, 8 bases at V and 3 bases at J, with 7 bases in the middle. In germline, CDR1 is LGHNT, CDR2 FRNRAP. The CDR3 has 12 amino acids.

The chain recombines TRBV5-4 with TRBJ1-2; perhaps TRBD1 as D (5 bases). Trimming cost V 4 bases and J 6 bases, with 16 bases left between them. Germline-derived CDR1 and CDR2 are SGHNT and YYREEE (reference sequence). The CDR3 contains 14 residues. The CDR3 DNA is TGTGCCAGCAGCCGCTGGGGGGGTAGGGATGGCTACACCTTC. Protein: CASSRWGGRDGYTF.

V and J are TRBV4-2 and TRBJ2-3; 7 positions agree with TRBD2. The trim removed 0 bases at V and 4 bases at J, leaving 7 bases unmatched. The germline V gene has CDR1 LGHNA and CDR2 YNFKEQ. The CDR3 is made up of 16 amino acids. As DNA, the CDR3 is TGTGCCAGCAGCCAAGATGCGCTAGCGGTCGCAGATACGCAGTATTTT. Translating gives CASSQDALAVADTQYF.